This is a list of T cell receptor beta chains from one sample in a study of T cell repertoires in cytomegalovirus infection. In TCRdb, the reads were re-called with MiXCR into one record per CDR3 protein. The sample carries hundreds of thousands of distinct CDR3 sequences, around a third recorded once. What these receptors recognize is not known. Specimen: cultured PBMCs, collected from culture after CMV antigen stimulation. These receptors were collected from a human donor in good health (CMV status not recorded). Some clones in this sample may be carry-over from other donors' samples. CDR3s include the opening cysteine and the closing phenylalanine or tryptophan.

>TRBJ2-1|TRBV7-9
CASSSTGVHPGEQFF
>TRBJ2-7|TRBV7-2
CASSFFGTSGKVSYEQYF
>TRBJ2-3|TRBV6-1
CASTYAAPDRAQNTDTQYF
>TRBJ2-6|TRBV7-9
CASSTTGTGANVLTF
>TRBJ2-1|TRBV10-3
CAISIESSYNEQFF
>TRBJ2-7|TRBV7-2
CASDREIAEQYF
>TRBJ1-3|TRBV7-2
CASSLDNSSGNTIYF
>TRBJ2-7|TRBV7-3
CASSLGQDAYEQYF
>TRBJ1-4|TRBV12-3/TRBV12-4
CASSLAQGEKLFF
>TRBJ2-7|TRBV5-1
CASSSRDRGEYEQYF
>TRBJ1-1|TRBV20-1
CSAGHGTGAEAFF
>TRBJ1-5|TRBV27
CASSTNRASNQPQHF
>TRBJ1-2|TRBV7-2
CASSLGGTSYGYTF
>TRBJ2-1|TRBV10-3
CAILHRGNNEQFF
>TRBJ2-1|TRBV20-1
CSVPRNEQFF
>TRBJ1-6|TRBV7-2
CASSLSGGSDNSPLHF
>TRBJ1-3|TRBV6-6
CASSYSGTPSGNTIYF
>TRBJ2-1|TRBV10-3
CAISEVAGATSSYNEQFF
>TRBJ1-3|TRBV18
CASSSKRDRSGNTIYF
>TRBJ2-5|TRBV28
CASSGPRGAQLYQETQYF
>TRBJ2-1|TRBV29-1
CSARLAGGHYNEQFF
>TRBJ2-3|TRBV7-2
CASSFTSGGAYTQYF
>TRBJ2-5|TRBV7-8
CASSLATAGAGETQYF
>TRBJ2-7|TRBV27
CASSPRGFGEQYF
>TRBJ1-2|TRBV4-1
CASSQWTGGGLHGYTF
>TRBJ1-1|TRBV2
CATAGTGNTEAFF
>TRBJ2-3|TRBV6-2/TRBV6-3
CASSHPHDRGKDTQYF
>TRBJ1-4|TRBV3-1
CATTRQGSEKLFF
>TRBJ1-1|TRBV6-1
CASSFLGTGVNTEAFF
>TRBJ2-7|TRBV6-1
CATGRAGAYEQYF
>TRBJ1-1|TRBV12-3/TRBV12-4
CASSLETGGGTEAFF
>TRBJ2-7|TRBV19
CASSIADRTPYEQYF
>TRBJ2-3|TRBV7-6
CASRRLAGDSTDTQYF
>TRBJ2-7|TRBV11-2
CASSLTSGKGEQYF
>TRBJ2-3|TRBV6-2/TRBV6-3
CASRQTTDTQYF
>TRBJ2-5|TRBV6-1
CASSEGVLYF
>TRBJ2-5|TRBV6-2/TRBV6-3
CASSPRLGAQYF
>TRBJ2-5|TRBV20-1
CSARLSGTRFLTQYF
>TRBJ2-3|TRBV6-9
CASSLGNGNTDTQYF
>TRBJ1-5|TRBV5-1
CASSLDSSGNQPQHF
>TRBJ1-2|TRBV19
CASSIPTGGGYGYTF
>TRBJ2-4|TRBV7-2
CASSMRTGKNIQYF
>TRBJ1-6|TRBV10-3
CATHPGHYNSPLHF
>TRBJ2-7|TRBV6-6
CASRSPWGLFYEQYF
>TRBJ2-7|TRBV6-6
CASSSIDGAREQYF
>TRBJ2-2|TRBV7-8
CASSYDRGPGELFF
>TRBJ2-3|TRBV28
CASSLPSGGADTQYF
>TRBJ2-7|TRBV4-2
CASTRGPSYEQYF
>TRBJ1-5|TRBV7-8
CASSPTTGSQPQHF
>TRBJ1-2|TRBV7-6
CASSLRDRGANYGYTF
>TRBJ2-7|TRBV7-2
CASSLREYEQYF
>TRBJ2-7|TRBV7-2
CASSPQGMTYEQYF
>TRBJ2-1|TRBV7-6
CASSLGTSDFHEQFF
>TRBJ2-5|TRBV7-9
CASSVQGTQYF
>TRBJ2-7|TRBV7-2
CASSSLLKAPWEQYF
>TRBJ2-2|TRBV27
CASSSPQARGTGELFF
>TRBJ2-1|TRBV12-3/TRBV12-4
CASTSESGGAYNEQFF
>TRBJ1-1|TRBV6-2/TRBV6-3
CASSRSSGLRGTEAFF